This T cell receptor (beta chain) was sequenced in a study of circulating and synovial CD4+ cells in juvenile arthritis. Method: immunoSEQ multiplex PCR; TCRdb's copy keeps in-frame clones and lacks some. The sample contains about 30,000 clones, around 95% of which appear only once. Study-wide results and caveats: T cell genome counts differed by at least an order of magnitude between CPL and CD4 samples. These repertoires were less diverse than bulk blood CD4 repertoires. Overlap with synovium rose as more T cells were sequenced.

This clone has just one count. Antigen unknown. The CDR3 is made up of 13 amino acids. The V end lost 3 bases, the J end lost 6 bases, and 12 bases lay between the germline ends. From germline, CDR1 is SGHRS and CDR2 YFSETQ. Patients with active juvenile idiopathic arthritis donated these samples. The receptor comes from a human donor with juvenile idiopathic arthritis. V and J are TRBV5-1 and TRBJ1-2; TRBD1 might be the D (6 bases). The material sequenced was CD4+ T cells from blood. CDR3 region: CASSSGQPDGYTF. The DNA for the CDR3 is TGCGCCAGCAGCTCCGGACAGCCAGATGGCTACACCTTC.